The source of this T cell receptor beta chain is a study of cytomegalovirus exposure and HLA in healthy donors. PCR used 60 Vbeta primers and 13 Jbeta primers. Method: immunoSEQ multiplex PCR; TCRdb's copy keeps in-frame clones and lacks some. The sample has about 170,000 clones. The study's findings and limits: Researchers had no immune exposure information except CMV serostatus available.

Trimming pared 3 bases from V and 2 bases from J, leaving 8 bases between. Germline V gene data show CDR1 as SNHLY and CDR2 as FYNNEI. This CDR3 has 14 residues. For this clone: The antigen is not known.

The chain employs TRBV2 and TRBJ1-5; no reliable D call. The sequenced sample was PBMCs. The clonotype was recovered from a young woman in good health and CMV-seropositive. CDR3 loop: CASSDGSRNQPQHF. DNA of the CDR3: TGTGCCAGCAGTGACGGGAGCCGCAATCAGCCCCAGCATTTT. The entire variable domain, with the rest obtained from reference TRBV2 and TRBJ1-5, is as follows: EPEVTQTPSHQVTQMGQEVILRCVPISNHLYFYWYRQILGQKVEFLVSFYNNEISEKSEIFDDQFSVERPDGSNFTLKIRSTKLEDSAMYFCASSDGSRNQPQHFGDGTRLSIL.